This is a list of T cell receptor beta chains from one sample in a study of shared clonotypes between healthy human individuals. The assay was immunoSEQ multiplex PCR, and TCRdb's table has in-frame clones only and misses some. Of approximately 2.4 million clones listed, approximately 95% are singletons. Sample: naive CD4+ T cells sorted from blood. The receptors come from a man aged 18 to 30 in good health. The CDR3 runs from the conserved cysteine through the conserved F or W. D genes are given only for firm matches. Clone sizes are given selectively: once, few, many, or a class where the clone is expanded.

cdr3_length clone_size d_call j_call v_call cdr3_nt cdr3_aa
12 . . TRBJ2-2 TRBV4-3 TGCGCCAGCAGCCAAGTCCGTGGGGAGCTGTTTTTT CASSQVRGELFF
14 . . TRBJ2-3 TRBV10-3 TGTGCCATCAGCCCAGGGGCTAGCACAGATACGCAGTATTTT CAISPGASTDTQYF
12 few . TRBJ1-2 TRBV10-3 TGTGCCATCAGTGAGTCGCCTCCGGGCTACACCTTC CAISESPPGYTF
14 . TRBD2 TRBJ2-5 TRBV11-2 TGTGCCAGCAGCAGAGCAGCGGGGCGGGAGACCCAGTACTTC CASSRAAGRETQYF
13 . . TRBJ2-2 TRBV5-1 TGCGCCAGCGGAACGGCGAACACCGGGGAGCTGTTTTTT CASGTANTGELFF
14 once . TRBJ2-4 TRBV29-1 TGCAGCGTTGTGTCAGGGCTAGCCAAAAACATTCAGTACTTC CSVVSGLAKNIQYF
15 . . TRBJ1-3 TRBV12-2 TGTGCAAGTCGCTTAGATGCAAGGGCTGGAAACACCATATATTTT CASRLDARAGNTIYF
14 . . TRBJ1-4 TRBV2 TGTGCCAGCAGTGATATGGGGCTGGGTGAAAAACTGTTTTTT CASSDMGLGEKLFF
15 . TRBD1 TRBJ2-7 TRBV28 TGTGCCAGCAGTTTAATAGGGACAGGTCCTCGGGAGCAGTACTTC CASSLIGTGPREQYF
15 . TRBD1 TRBJ1-1 TRBV19 TGTGCCAGTAGACTTGGACAGGGGATTAACACTGAAGCTTTCTTT CASRLGQGINTEAFF
14 . . TRBJ2-5 TRBV4-1 TGCGCCAGCAGCCAAGGTCTTCTTATTAAGACCCAGTACTTC CASSQGLLIKTQYF
16 . . TRBJ2-5 TRBV2 TGTGCCAGCAGTGAAGCGCTAGGGCGGACCCAAGAGACCCAGTACTTC CASSEALGRTQETQYF
19 . TRBD2 TRBJ2-3 TRBV5-1 TGCGCCAGCAGCTTGGCCCCTAGCGGGGGGGCCAAGGGCACAGATACGCAGTATTTT CASSLAPSGGAKGTDTQYF
14 . TRBD1 TRBJ2-7 TRBV6-5 TGTGCCAGCAGTCGTCAACAGGGGCCCTACGAGCAGTACTTC CASSRQQGPYEQYF
15 . . TRBJ1-4 TRBV6-5 TGTGCCAGCAGTTACTCTGCAACAGTGGGGGTTAGACTGTTTTTT CASSYSATVGVRLFF
13 . . TRBJ2-7 TRBV5-1 TGCGCCAGCAGCTCCGACCAGACGGGCGAGCAGTACTTC CASSSDQTGEQYF
13 . . TRBJ1-5 TRBV10-1 TGCGCCAGCAGTCTACCCCTTAAGCAGCCCCAGCATTTT CASSLPLKQPQHF
16 . . TRBJ1-4 TRBV19 TGTGCCAGTAGTATGCCAGTGGGAGTGACTAATGAAAAACTGTTTTTT CASSMPVGVTNEKLFF
15 once TRBD2 TRBJ2-1 TRBV6-1 TGTGCCAGCAGTGTCCTAGCGGGGCTTTACAATGAGCAGTTCTTC CASSVLAGLYNEQFF
19 . TRBD2 TRBJ2-7 TRBV5-6 TGTGCCAGCAGCTTGAGGGTTAGGCGGGGGGGCGATTCCCCCTACGAGCAGTACTTC CASSLRVRRGGDSPYEQYF
15 . . TRBJ2-1 TRBV6-1 TGTGCCAGCAGCGCCACTAGAACCTCCTACAATGAGCAGTTCTTC CASSATRTSYNEQFF
15 . . TRBJ2-2 TRBV2 TGTGCCAGCAGTGGTCGCAGCATGAACACCGGGGAGCTGTTTTTT CASSGRSMNTGELFF